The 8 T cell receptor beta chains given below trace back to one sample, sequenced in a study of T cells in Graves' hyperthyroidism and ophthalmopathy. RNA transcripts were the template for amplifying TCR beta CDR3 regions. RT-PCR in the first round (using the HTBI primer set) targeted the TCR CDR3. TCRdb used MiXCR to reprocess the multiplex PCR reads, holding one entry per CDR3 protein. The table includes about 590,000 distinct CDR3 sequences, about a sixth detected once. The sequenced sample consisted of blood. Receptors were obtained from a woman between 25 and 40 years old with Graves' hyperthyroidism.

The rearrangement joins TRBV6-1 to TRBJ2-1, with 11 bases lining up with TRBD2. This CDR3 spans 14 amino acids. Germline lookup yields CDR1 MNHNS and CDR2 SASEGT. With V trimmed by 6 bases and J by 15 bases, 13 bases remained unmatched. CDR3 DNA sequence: TGTGCCAGCAGAGATCCGGGACTAGCGGCTTATGCGTTCTTC. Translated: CASRDPGLAAYAFF.

In nucleotides, the CDR3 is TGTGCCAGCAGCCAAGGGAGTAGTAAGGGCCATGAGCAGTTCTTC. Encoded protein: CASSQGSSKGHEQFF. The V gene is TRBV3-1, the J gene TRBJ2-1; no firm D call. The germline V and J ends were trimmed by 1 base and 8 bases, with 15 bases remaining between them. This CDR3 has 15 residues. Germline CDR1 LGHDT, CDR2 YNNKEL (reference sequence).

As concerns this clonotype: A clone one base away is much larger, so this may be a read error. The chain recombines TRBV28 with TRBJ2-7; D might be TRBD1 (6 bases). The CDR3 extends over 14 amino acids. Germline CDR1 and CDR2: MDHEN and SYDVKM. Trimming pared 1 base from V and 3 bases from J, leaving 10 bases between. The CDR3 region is CASSLSNRDYEQYF. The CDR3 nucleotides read TGTGCCAGCAGTTTATCGAACAGGGACTACGAGCAGTACTTC.

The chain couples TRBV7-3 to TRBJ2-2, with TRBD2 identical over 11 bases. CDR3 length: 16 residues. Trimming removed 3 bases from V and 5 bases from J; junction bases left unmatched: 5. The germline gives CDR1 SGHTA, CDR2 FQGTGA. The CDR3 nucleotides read TGTGCCAGCAGCTTGGGGACTAGCGGCGTGACCGGGGAGCTGTTTTTT. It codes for CASSLGTSGVTGELFF. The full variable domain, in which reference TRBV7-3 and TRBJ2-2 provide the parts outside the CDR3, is GAGVSQTPSNKVTEKGKYVELRCDPISGHTALYWYRQSLGQGPEFLIYFQGTGAADDSGLPNDRFFAVRPEGSVSTLKIQRTERGDSAVYLCASSLGTSGVTGELFFGEGSRLTVL.

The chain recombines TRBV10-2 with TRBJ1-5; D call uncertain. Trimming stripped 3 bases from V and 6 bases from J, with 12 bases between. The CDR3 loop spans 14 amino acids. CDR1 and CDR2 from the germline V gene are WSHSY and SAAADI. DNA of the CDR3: TGCGCCAGCAGTGAAGTGGCCTCTAGTCAGCCCCAGCATTTT. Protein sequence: CASSEVASSQPQHF.

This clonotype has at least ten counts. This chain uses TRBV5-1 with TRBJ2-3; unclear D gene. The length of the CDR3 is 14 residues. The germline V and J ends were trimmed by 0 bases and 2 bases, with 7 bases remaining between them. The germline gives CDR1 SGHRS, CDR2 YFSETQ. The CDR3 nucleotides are TGCGCCAGCAGCTTGGCCCTAGTCACAGATACGCAGTATTTT. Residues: CASSLALVTDTQYF.

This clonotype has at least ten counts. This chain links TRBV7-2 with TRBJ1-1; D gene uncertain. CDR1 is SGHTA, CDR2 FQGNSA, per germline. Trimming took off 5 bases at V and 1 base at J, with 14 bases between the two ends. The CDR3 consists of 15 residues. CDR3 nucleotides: TGTGCCAGCAGCCCCAGTGGGGTATCGAACACTGAAGCTTTCTTT. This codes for CASSPSGVSNTEAFF.

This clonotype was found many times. CDR3 nucleotides: TGTGCCAGCTCACCACCTGCTAGCGGGAGCCTTAATGAGCAGTTCTTC. Translation: CASSPPASGSLNEQFF. The genes are TRBV18 and TRBJ2-1; the match to TRBD2 covers 10 bases. J was trimmed by 7 bases and V by 0 bases; bases with no gene match: 6. Germline CDR1 and CDR2: KGHSH and LQKENI. This CDR3 contains 16 residues.